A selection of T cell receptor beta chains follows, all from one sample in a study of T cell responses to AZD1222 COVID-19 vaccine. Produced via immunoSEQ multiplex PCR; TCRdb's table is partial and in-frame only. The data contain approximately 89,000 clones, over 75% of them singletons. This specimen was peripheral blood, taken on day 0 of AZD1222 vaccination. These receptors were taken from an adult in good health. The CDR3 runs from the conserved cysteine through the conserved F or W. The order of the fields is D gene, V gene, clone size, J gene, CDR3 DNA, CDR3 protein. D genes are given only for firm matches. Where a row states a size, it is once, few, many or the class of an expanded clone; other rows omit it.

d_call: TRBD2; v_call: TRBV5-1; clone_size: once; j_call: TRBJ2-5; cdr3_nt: TGCGCCAGCAGCTCCTCTAGCGGGGACGGGGAGACCCAGTACTTC; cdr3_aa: CASSSSSGDGETQYF
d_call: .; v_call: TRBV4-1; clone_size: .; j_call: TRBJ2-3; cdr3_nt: TGCGCCAGCAGCCAAGCCTTACAGGGAACTAGCACAGATACGCAGTATTTT; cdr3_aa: CASSQALQGTSTDTQYF
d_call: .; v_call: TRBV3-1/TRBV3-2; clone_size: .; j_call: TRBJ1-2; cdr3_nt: TGTGCCAGCAGCCAAGGACAGGCCCCAGAGGTTAATGGCTACACCTTC; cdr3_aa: CASSQGQAPEVNGYTF
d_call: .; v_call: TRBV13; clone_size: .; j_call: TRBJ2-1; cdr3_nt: TGTGCCAGCAGCTTGGGGCAGGGGACCGTTCCGAGCTCCTACAATGAGCAGTTCTTC; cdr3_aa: CASSLGQGTVPSSYNEQFF
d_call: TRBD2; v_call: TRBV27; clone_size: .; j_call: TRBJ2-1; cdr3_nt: TGTGCCAGCATCCTGAGCGGGGGTAGTGAGCAGTTCTTC; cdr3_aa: CASILSGGSEQFF
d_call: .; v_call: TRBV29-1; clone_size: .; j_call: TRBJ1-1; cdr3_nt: TGCAGCGTTGTAGGGGTCGGGGACTGGGCTTTCTTT; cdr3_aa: CSVVGVGDWAFF
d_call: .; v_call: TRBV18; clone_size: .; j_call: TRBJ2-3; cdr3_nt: TGTGCCAGCTCACCAGTGGACACCCTTACAGATACGCAGTATTTT; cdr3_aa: CASSPVDTLTDTQYF
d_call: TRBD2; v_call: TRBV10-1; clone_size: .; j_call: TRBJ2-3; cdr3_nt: TGCGCCAGCAGCGGACTAGAAGGGAATACGCAGTATTTT; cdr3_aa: CASSGLEGNTQYF
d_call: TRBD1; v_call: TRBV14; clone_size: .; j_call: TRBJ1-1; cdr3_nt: TGTGCCAGCAGCCGGGGACAGAAAGCTTTCTTT; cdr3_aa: CASSRGQKAFF
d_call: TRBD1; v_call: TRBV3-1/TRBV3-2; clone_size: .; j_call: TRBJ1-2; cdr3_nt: TGTGCCAGCAGCCAAGGTGGGACAGGGATCGTGTACACCTTC; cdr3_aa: CASSQGGTGIVYTF
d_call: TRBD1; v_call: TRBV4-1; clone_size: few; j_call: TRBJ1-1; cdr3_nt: TGCGCCAGCAGCCTCGGGACAGGGGTAACTGAAGCTTTCTTT; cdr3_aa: CASSLGTGVTEAFF
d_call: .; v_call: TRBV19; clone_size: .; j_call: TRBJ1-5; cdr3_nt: TGTGCCAGTACCATCCCCGCAGGCAGGGACAGCAATCAGCCCCAGCATTTT; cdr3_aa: CASTIPAGRDSNQPQHF
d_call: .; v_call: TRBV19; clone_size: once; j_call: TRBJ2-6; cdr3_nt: TGTGCCAGTAGTCCGTGGACAGAGATCTCTGGGGCCAACGTCCTGACTTTC; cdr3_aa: CASSPWTEISGANVLTF
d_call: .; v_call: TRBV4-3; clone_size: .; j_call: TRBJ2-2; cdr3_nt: TGCGCCAGCAGCCAGGGCCACGGCACCGGGGAGCTGTTTTTT; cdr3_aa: CASSQGHGTGELFF
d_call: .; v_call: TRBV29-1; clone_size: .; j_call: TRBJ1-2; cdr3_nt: TGCAGCGTTGAGCCCCCAGTACACCCTGGCTACACCTTC; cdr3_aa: CSVEPPVHPGYTF
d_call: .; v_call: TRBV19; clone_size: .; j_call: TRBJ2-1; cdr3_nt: TGTGCCAGTAGTATGCCCCCCATGGAGCAGTTCTTC; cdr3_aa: CASSMPPMEQFF
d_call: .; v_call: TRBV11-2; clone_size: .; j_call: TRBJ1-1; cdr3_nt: TGTGCCAGCAGCTCCCGACTCGACACTGAAGCTTTCTTT; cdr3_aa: CASSSRLDTEAFF
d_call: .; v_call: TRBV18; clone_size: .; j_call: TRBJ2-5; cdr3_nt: TGTGCCAGCTCACCACGCTACGTTGAGACCCAGTACTTC; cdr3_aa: CASSPRYVETQYF
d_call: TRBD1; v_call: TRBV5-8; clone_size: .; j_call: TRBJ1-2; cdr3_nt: TGTGCCAGCAGCGCAGGACAGGTTAACTATGGCTACACCTTC; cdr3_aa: CASSAGQVNYGYTF
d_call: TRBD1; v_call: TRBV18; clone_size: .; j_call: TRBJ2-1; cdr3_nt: TGTGCCAGCTCACCCGACAGGGCTGAGCAGTTCTTC; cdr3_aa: CASSPDRAEQFF
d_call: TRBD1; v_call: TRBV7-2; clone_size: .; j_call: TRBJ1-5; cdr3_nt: TGTGCCAGCAGCTTAGCAGGGGACGGACAGGGCGGCAATCAGCCCCAGCATTTT; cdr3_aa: CASSLAGDGQGGNQPQHF
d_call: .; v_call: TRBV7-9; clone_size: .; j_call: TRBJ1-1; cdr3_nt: TGTGCCAGCAGCTCCCCCCGGCACACTGAAGCTTTCTTT; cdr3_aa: CASSSPRHTEAFF
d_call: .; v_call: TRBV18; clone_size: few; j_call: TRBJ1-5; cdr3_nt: TGTGCCAGCTCACCGATGAGCTACCAGCCCCAGCATTTT; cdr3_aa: CASSPMSYQPQHF
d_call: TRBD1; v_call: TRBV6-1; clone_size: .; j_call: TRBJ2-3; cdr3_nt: TGTGCCAGCAGTGAAACGTCAGGGGGATCTGATACGCAGTATTTT; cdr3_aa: CASSETSGGSDTQYF
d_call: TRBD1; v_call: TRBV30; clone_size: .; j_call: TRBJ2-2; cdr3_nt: TGTGCCTGGAGAGGGGGACAGGTCCAGGGCACCGGGGAGCTGTTTTTT; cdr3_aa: CAWRGGQVQGTGELFF
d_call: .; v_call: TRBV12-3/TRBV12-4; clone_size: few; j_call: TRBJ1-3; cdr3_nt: TGTGCCAGCAGTTTTGGAAACACCATATATTTT; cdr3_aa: CASSFGNTIYF
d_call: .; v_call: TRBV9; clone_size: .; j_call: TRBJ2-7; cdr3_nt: TGTGCCAGCAGCGTAGGAGACAGCTCCTACGAGCAGTACTTC; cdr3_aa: CASSVGDSSYEQYF
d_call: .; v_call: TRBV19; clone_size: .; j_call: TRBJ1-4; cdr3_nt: TGTGCCAGTAGTGAACAGGCGAGTAATGAAAAACTGTTTTTT; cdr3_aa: CASSEQASNEKLFF
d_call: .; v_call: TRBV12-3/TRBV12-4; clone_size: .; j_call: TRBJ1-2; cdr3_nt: TGTGCCACGGCACCGGGCCTGGGATATGGCTACACCTTC; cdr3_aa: CATAPGLGYGYTF
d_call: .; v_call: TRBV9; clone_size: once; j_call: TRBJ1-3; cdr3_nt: TGTGCCAGCAGCGTAGATCTTCGGGGCGGTCAGGGAAACACCATATATTTT; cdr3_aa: CASSVDLRGGQGNTIYF
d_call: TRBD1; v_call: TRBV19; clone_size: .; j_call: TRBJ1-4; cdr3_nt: TGTGCCAGACAGGGGCCCGGAGAAAAACTGTTTTTT; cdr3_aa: CARQGPGEKLFF
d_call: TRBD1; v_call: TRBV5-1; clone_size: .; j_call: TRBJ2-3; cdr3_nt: TGCGCCAGCCGCTTCGGGGACAGGAACACAGATACGCAGTATTTT; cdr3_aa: CASRFGDRNTDTQYF
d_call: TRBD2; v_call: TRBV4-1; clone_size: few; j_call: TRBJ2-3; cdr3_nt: TGCGCCAGCAGCCAGGCGAGCGGGGTAACAGATACGCAGTATTTT; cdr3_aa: CASSQASGVTDTQYF
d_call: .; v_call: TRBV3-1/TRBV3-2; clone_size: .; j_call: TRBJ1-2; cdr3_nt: TGTGCCAGCAGCCAAACGACAGCGAGTAACTATGGCTACACCTTC; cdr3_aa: CASSQTTASNYGYTF
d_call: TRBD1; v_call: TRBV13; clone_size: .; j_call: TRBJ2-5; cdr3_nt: TGTGCCAGCAGACAAGACAGGGCGGAGACCCAGTACTTC; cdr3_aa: CASRQDRAETQYF
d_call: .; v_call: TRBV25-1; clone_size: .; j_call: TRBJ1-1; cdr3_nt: TGTGCCACCTCCAGGGGAACGAACACTGAAGCTTTCTTT; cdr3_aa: CATSRGTNTEAFF
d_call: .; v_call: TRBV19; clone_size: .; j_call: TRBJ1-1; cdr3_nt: TGTGCCAGTAGTATAGTTGGCAGGGCTGCCACTGAAGCTTTCTTT; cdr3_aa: CASSIVGRAATEAFF
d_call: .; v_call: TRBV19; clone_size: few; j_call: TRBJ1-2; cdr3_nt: TGTGCCAGTAGGGGGTTGAGGGGCGGCTATGGCTACACCTTC; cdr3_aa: CASRGLRGGYGYTF
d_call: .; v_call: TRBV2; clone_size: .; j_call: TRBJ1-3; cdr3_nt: TGTGCCAGCAGTGATGGGGGGATCTCTGGAAACACCATATATTTT; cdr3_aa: CASSDGGISGNTIYF
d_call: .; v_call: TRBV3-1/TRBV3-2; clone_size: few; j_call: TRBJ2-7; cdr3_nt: TGTGCCAGCAGCCAAGAACGTTACGGGCTGGCAACCTACGAGCAGTACTTC; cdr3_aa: CASSQERYGLATYEQYF
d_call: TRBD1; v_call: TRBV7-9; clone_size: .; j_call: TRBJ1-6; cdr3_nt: TGTGCCAGCAGCGACGGGACAGGGGATTCACCCCTCCACTTT; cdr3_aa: CASSDGTGDSPLHF